Each of the 8 T cell receptor beta chains below was sequenced from the same sample in a study of T cell repertoires in cytomegalovirus infection (dated by TCRdb to the late 2010s). This sample was sequenced with an Illumina HiSeq 1500. TCRdb passed the public sequencing reads through fastp at Q25 and MiXCR, retaining productive beta sequences. Every entry covers one CDR3 protein and lists the most common genes and DNA from its rows. In this sample the table shows approximately 71,000 distinct CDR3 sequences, 4% of which occur a single time. Around a fifth of the sample is held by the ten biggest clonotypes. The specimen sequenced was PBMCs. These TCRs come from a human donor in good health (CMV status not recorded). Some clones in this sample may be carry-over from other donors' samples.

This clonotype was detected many times. The V call is TRBV7-2, the J call TRBJ2-1, with TRBD2 matching 7 bases. Per germline, CDR1 SGHTA and CDR2 FQGNSA. Trimming took 0 bases from V and 2 from J; bases not matched to a gene: 4. CDR3 size: 16 residues. The CDR3 loop reads CASSLAPGLTYNEQFF. The CDR3, as DNA: TGTGCCAGCAGCTTAGCCCCGGGACTAACCTACAATGAGCAGTTCTTC. The full variable domain, in which reference TRBV7-2 and TRBJ2-1 provide the parts outside the CDR3, is GAGVSQSPSNKVTEKGKDVELRCDPISGHTALYWYRQSLGQGLEFLIYFQGNSAPDKSGLPSDRFSAERTGGSVSTLTIQRTQQEDSAVYLCASSLAPGLTYNEQFFGPGTRLTVL.

This clonotype was detected many times. V gene TRBV12-3 or TRBV12-4 combines with J gene TRBJ2-1; 7 nucleotides match TRBD2. J lost 4 bases, V lost 2 bases, and 14 bases had no gene match. The CDR3 is 18 amino acids. The CDR3 protein is CASSLLRSGIGHYNEQFF. CDR3 nucleotide sequence: TGTGCCAGCAGTTTACTCCGCAGCGGGATAGGTCATTACAATGAGCAGTTCTTC.

This clonotype was seen repeatedly, ten times or more. V usage is TRBV7-8 and J usage is TRBJ2-1, with TRBD2 matching over 13 bases. The CDR3 totals 15 residues. After removal of 6 bases from V and 8 bases from J, the junction contained 7 bases not matched to a gene. CDR1 is SGHVS, CDR2 FQNEAQ, per germline. CDR3 residues: CASRATSGRADEQFF. For the CDR3, the DNA is TGTGCCAGCAGAGCAACTAGCGGGAGGGCCGATGAGCAGTTCTTC.

This clonotype was counted ten times or more. This rearrangement joins TRBV7-8 to TRBJ1-2; 10 bases align to TRBD1. Germline lookup yields CDR1 SGHVS and CDR2 FQNEAQ. J gave up 1 base and V 8 bases, and 7 bases lay outside the gene matches. The CDR3 is made up of 15 amino acids. In nucleotides, the CDR3 is TGTGCCAGCGGAATCGGGACAGGGGTTAACTATGGCTACACCTTC. Translation: CASGIGTGVNYGYTF.

This clonotype was counted a few times. The CDR3 is CSARSGWENQPQHF. CDR3 nucleotide sequence: TGCAGTGCTAGGTCAGGGTGGGAGAATCAGCCCCAGCATTTT. This chain links TRBV20-1 with TRBJ1-5, with D possibly matching TRBD1 (5 bases). This CDR3 comprises 14 residues. The germline V gene encodes CDR1 DFQATT and CDR2 SNEGSKA (reference sequence). The V end lost 3 bases, the J end lost 4 bases, and 13 bases lay between the germline ends.

Many counts were recorded for this clonotype. The rearrangement uses TRBV7-6 and TRBJ2-5; 7 bases fit TRBD1. CDR3 length equals 14 residues. The germline gives CDR1 SGHVS, CDR2 FNYEAQ. V was clipped by 3 bases and J by 1 base; unmatched bases: 2. CDR3 residues: CASSFGTVQETQYF. CDR3 nucleotides: TGTGCCAGCAGCTTTGGGACAGTCCAAGAGACCCAGTACTTC.

This clonotype was detected many times. V gene TRBV7-2 combines with J gene TRBJ1-4, with a possible D match to TRBD1 (5 bases). The CDR3 totals 13 residues. Per germline, CDR1 SGHTA and CDR2 FQGNSA. V was cut by 5 bases and J by 11 bases, with 15 bases left in between. The CDR3 is CASSRGTGDKLFF. In DNA, the CDR3 is TGTGCCAGCAGCCGCGGGACCGGCGATAAACTGTTTTTT.

Many counts were recorded for this clonotype. The chain joins TRBV7-2 to TRBJ2-3; D is unclear. CDR3 size: 14 residues. V lost 1 base and J 6 bases, leaving 11 bases between the germline ends. Germline V gives CDR1 SGHTA, CDR2 FQGNSA. Here the CDR3 DNA reads TGTGCCAGCAGCTTAGTTATGGGTTCGGATACGCAGTATTTT. Protein product: CASSLVMGSDTQYF.